The 4 T cell receptor beta chains listed next were all sequenced from one sample in a study of control samples from healthy donors and cancer patients. Sequencing was performed with immunoSEQ multiplex PCR; in TCRdb, only in-frame clones are kept and a portion is missing. The sample carries a few hundred thousand clones, over 75% recorded once. Sequencing was carried out using PBMCs. Source of these receptors: a man aged 40-55 years with head and neck cancer.

CDR3 residues: CASGLNRFLNTEAFF. CDR3 bases: TGTGCCAGTGGACTGAACAGATTCCTTAACACTGAAGCTTTCTTT. V gene TRBV2 combines with J gene TRBJ1-1; no reliable D call. The CDR3 totals 15 residues. Germline assignment: CDR1 SNHLY and CDR2 FYNNEI. Between the trimmed V and J ends, which lost 9 bases and 2 bases, there was a span of 19 bases.

CDR3 coding DNA: TGTGCCAGCAGCCGGGACAGGAACACTGAAGCTTTCTTT. Translation: CASSRDRNTEAFF. The rearrangement links TRBV3-1 (or the pseudogene TRBV3-2) to TRBJ1-1, with 7 bases that match TRBD1. J was trimmed by 1 base and V by 4 bases; bases with no gene match: 0. The V gene's germline CDR1 is LGHDT and CDR2 YNNKEL (reference sequence). This CDR3 has 13 residues.

The chain carries TRBV11-2 and TRBJ2-1; D is perhaps TRBD2 (5 bases). CDR3 length: 12 residues. Trimming stripped 3 bases from V and 9 bases from J, with 9 bases between. The V gene's germline CDR1 is SGHAT and CDR2 FQNNGV. The CDR3 region has the DNA TGTGCCAGCAGCTTCGGGGAAGGTGAGCAGTTCTTC. Translation: CASSFGEGEQFF.

CDR3 loop: CASRRTLVRGQYETQYF. The CDR3 DNA sequence: TGTGCCAGCCGAAGAACTTTAGTCAGGGGGCAATACGAGACCCAGTACTTC. The J gene is TRBJ2-5, the V gene TRBV27; TRBD1 agrees at 8 bases. The ends lost 8 bases at V and 5 bases at J; junction bases unmatched: 19. The germline CDR1 and CDR2 sequences are MNHEY and SMNVEV (reference sequence). The CDR3 is made up of 17 amino acids.